Presented here are 9 T cell receptor beta chains from one specimen sequenced in a study of cytomegalovirus exposure and HLA in healthy donors. The method was immunoSEQ multiplex PCR; TCRdb's version includes in-frame clones alone and lacks a portion of them. The repertoire includes tens of thousands of clones, approximately 91% of them detected once, and 2.5% to 4% sits in the top ten. The sample consisted of PBMCs. The receptors shown here come from a man aged 18 to 30 in good health and CMV-seronegative.

DNA for the CDR3: TGTGCCAGCAGCCAGGCGGATAGCGGGAGGGATGAGCAGTTCTTC. Its protein is CASSQADSGRDEQFF. The J gene is TRBJ2-1, the V gene TRBV6-6, with 11 nucleotides matching TRBD2. Looked up from germline, CDR1 is MNHNY and CDR2 is SVGAGI (reference sequence). This CDR3 has 15 amino acids. V lost 6 bases and J lost 8; bases outside the gene matches: 9.

The DNA of the CDR3 is TGTGCCAGCAGCTTACTTACTAGAGCCATATATTTT. It specifies CASSLLTRAIYF. This chain links TRBV11-2 with TRBJ1-3; D remains unclear. The V gene lost 2 bases and the J gene lost 11 bases, with 10 bases spanning the gap. The CDR3 contains 12 residues. CDR1 is SGHAT, CDR2 FQNNGV, per germline.

This clone was detected only a few times. The V call is TRBV7-9, the J call TRBJ2-3, with a weak D call TRBD2 (5 bases). Germline CDR1 reads SEHNR; CDR2 reads FQNEAQ (reference sequence). CDR3 size: 17 residues. Trimming shortened V by 2 bases and J by 5 bases, and 20 bases separated the two germline ends. The CDR3 DNA sequence: TGTGCCAGCAGCTTAAGGAGCGGAGGTGCGGCAGGAGATACGCAGTATTTT. It specifies CASSLRSGGAAGDTQYF.

V and J are TRBV7-9 and TRBJ2-1; no clear D. With 5 bases removed from V and 7 bases from J, the gap between germline ends came to 12 bases. Germline lookup yields CDR1 SEHNR and CDR2 FQNEAQ (reference sequence). The CDR3 length is 13 residues. The CDR3 loop reads CASSPPWANEQFF. The DNA for the CDR3 is TGTGCCAGCAGCCCACCCTGGGCTAATGAGCAGTTCTTC. The full variable domain, with the rest looked up from reference TRBV7-9 and TRBJ2-1, is DTGVSQNPRHKITKRGQNVTFRCDPISEHNRLYWYRQTLGQGPEFLTYFQNEAQLEKSRLLSDRFSAERPKGSFSTLEIQRTEQGDSAMYLCASSPPWANEQFFGPGTRLTVL.

The V and J genes are TRBV4-3 and TRBJ2-6; 8 bases agree with TRBD1. Germline V gives CDR1 LGHNA, CDR2 YSLEER. The V segment lost 0 bases and the J segment 3 bases; nucleotides outside the gene matches: 7. The CDR3 runs to 18 residues. The DNA of the CDR3 is TGCGCCAGCAGCCAAGATAGGCCAGGGGGCCGTGGGGCCAACGTCCTGACTTTC. This gives the protein CASSQDRPGGRGANVLTF.

The rearrangement links TRBV7-2 to TRBJ2-2, with D possibly being TRBD2 (5 bases). The germline V and J ends were trimmed by 8 bases and 5 bases, with 21 bases remaining between them. The CDR3 sequence is 16 residues long. The germline V gene has CDR1 SGHTA and CDR2 FQGNSA. The CDR3 sequence is CASVRAPGRGTGELFF. The CDR3 bases are TGTGCCAGCGTGCGAGCCCCGGGCAGAGGGACCGGGGAGCTGTTTTTT.

The CDR3 sequence is CASSPQGYEQFF. CDR3 sequence (DNA): TGTGCCAGCAGTCCACAGGGCTATGAGCAGTTCTTC. This chain joins TRBV27 and TRBJ2-1; possibly TRBD1 for D (6 bases). Per germline, CDR1 MNHEY and CDR2 SMNVEV (reference sequence). The CDR3 length is 12 residues. V lost 5 bases and J lost 8, with 10 bases in between.

J is TRBJ1-1 and V is TRBV10-3; D is perhaps TRBD1 (6 bases). Trimming took off 4 bases at V and 5 bases at J, with 14 bases between the two ends. CDR3 length: 14 residues. CDR1 is ENHRY and CDR2 is SYGVKD in the germline V gene. CDR3 region: CAISGVRRGTEAFF. The CDR3 DNA follows: TGTGCCATCAGTGGAGTCAGAAGGGGGACTGAAGCTTTCTTT.

V gene TRBV18 combines with J gene TRBJ2-7; tentatively, D is TRBD1 (6 bases). The CDR3 contains 18 residues. The V end lost 1 base, the J end lost 7 bases, and 26 bases lay between the germline ends. Per germline, CDR1 KGHSH and CDR2 LQKENI. CDR3 residues: CASSPLTASRGYSMEQYF. CDR3 bases: TGTGCCAGCTCACCACTGACAGCCTCCAGGGGTTATAGTATGGAGCAGTACTTC.